Reported below is one T cell receptor beta chain. Its antigen specificity is not known. No quality values exist for individual bases; no much larger clone is one base distant. Other nucleotide sequences from this sample produce the same CDR3. The sample comes from a study of blood T cell repertoires in COVID-19 (dated by TCRdb to 2020 to 2021). Turning to the overall study: Samples from collaborators originated in the United States, Italy and Spain and spanned both the acute and convalescent phases of COVID-19. The prospective study material was composed of cDNA or gDNA derived from T cells, B-cell-depleted T cells, or PBMCs. Subjects who had been exposed to COVID-19, were actively infected with it, or had recovered from it provided the deeply sampled blood TCRbeta repertoires that made up the dataset. The sample metadata nearly always contained a de-identified subject ID, COVID-19 status, age in years and sex. The repertoires were made available in a free public database intended to serve as a resource for research on the immune response to SARS-CoV-2. Where available, HLA class I and class II types were taken from metadata supplied by the sample provider and were not determined by assay-based typing. The samples were drawn from two sources: the first 160 participants of the ongoing ImmuneRACE study, and fewer than 1,500 subjects contributed by 6 global collaborators.

There are 15 amino acids in the CDR3, from cysteine to phenylalanine inclusive. The DNA shown is the 45-base CDR3, in frame from base 1. V loses 1 base, J loses 5 bases, and the germline ends lie 12 bases apart. The CDR1 and CDR2 encoded by the germline V gene are SGHAT and FQNNGV. The immunoSEQ Assay, a bias-controlled multiplex PCR, was used to amplify TCRbeta CDR3 regions from genomic DNA. Concerning the study's data processing: Nucleated cell counts per sample were estimated from amplification of reference gene primers within the assay. Sequence reads were collapsed and filtered to measure the absolute abundance of every unique TCRbeta CDR3 rearrangement. For each sample, productive Simpson clonality was calculated as the square root of Simpson's diversity index across productive rearrangements. The table comes from immuneACCESS by way of TCRdb, which keeps in-frame sequences with V and J called. Part of the clones is missing from these tables; in studies checked, under half for an unresolved V gene and the rest for unknown reasons. Clone size and the V and J calls come from that table; the DNA yielded D and trimming. The sample records hundreds of thousands of clones, roughly nine tenths of which are singletons. The leading ten clones occupy 1.1% of the sample.

Participants in the prospective study were enrolled through a virtual design, were aged 18 to 89 years, and lived in fewer than 30 United States geographic areas. To assign participants to cohorts, the prospective study relied on clinical history that participants themselves reported in a screening survey and a study questionnaire. Recovered participants in ImmuneRACE Cohort 3 were defined by two consecutive negative NP/OP PCR tests, clearance by a healthcare professional, or resolution of symptoms. Each participant in the prospective study had whole blood, serum and a nasopharyngeal or oropharyngeal swab collected by mobile phlebotomists. Prospective study participants could optionally give additional blood draws and questionnaires over an approximately two-month period. Before DNA extraction, blood samples from the prospective study were shipped at room temperature or frozen. What the research found in general, with its limitations: The amount of clinical and demographic metadata varied by source and participant and was provided uncurated.

The chain was built from TRBV11-2 and TRBJ2-1; a tentative D call is TRBD2 (5 bases match). Material: PBMCs or T cells enriched from blood (not recorded which). The receptor was isolated from a young man who had recovered from COVID-19. This receptor has the CDR3 CASSLGLAENNEQFF. The DNA sequence reads TGTGCCAGCAGCTTAGGGCTAGCAGAAAACAATGAGCAGTTCTTC. When the CDR3 is completed using the reference TRBV11-2 and TRBJ2-1 genes on either side, the full variable domain is EAGVAQSPRYKIIEKRQSVAFWCNPISGHATLYWYQQILGQGPKLLIQFQNNGVVDDSQLPKDRFSAERLKGVDSTLKIQPAKLEDSAVYLCASSLGLAENNEQFFGPGTRLTVL.